Here is one T cell receptor (beta chain) with its context. It lacks a known antigen. No qualities accompany the bases; no much larger clone lies one base away. CD8 naive samples were CD45RO-negative cells positively selected for CCR7, giving a CD45RA+CCR7+ population that excluded TemRA cells. The donors were healthy, HIV-negative adults who had no recently reported acute infections or vaccinations. Only Caucasian adults living in Nashville, Tennessee, USA were represented among the donors. Blood was collected by leukapheresis, and PBMCs were isolated by Ficoll-Histopaque density gradient centrifugation and then cryopreserved in liquid nitrogen vapor phase. Analytical flow cytometry was used to check the purity and quantity of each magnetically sorted T cell population. Genomic DNA was isolated from every sorted fraction and measured by UV absorbance on a Nanodrop 2000c. Using the deep immunoSEQ assay, TCR CDR3 regions were amplified from genomic DNA by multiplex PCR. For each cell subset, the extracted genomic DNA was distributed evenly across all wells of several immunoSEQ 96-well plates, and each plate served as one replicate. Each replicate PCR for sorted subsets received around 200 ng genomic DNA, equal to tens of thousands of T cell genomes. The purified libraries were quantified using a Qubit 3.0 fluorometer, sized with a Bioanalyzer 2100, and then quantified again using the KAPA Library Quantification kit. Every immunoSEQ 96-well plate was sequenced on a dedicated single-read 150-cycle Illumina NextSeq 550 flow cell. The authors' pipeline ran thus. Because only junctional sequences without quality scores were contained in the immunoSEQ output, filtering matching that applied to full-length reads could not be performed. Sequences were annotated with PyIR, a Python wrapper for IgBLAST v1.9, using IMGT germline references to assign V/J genes and CDR3. Any read was removed if the V/J assignment was weak (E-value above 1e-6), the CDR3 was missing, or the read contained stop codons, out-of-frame junctions, or ambiguous translated residues. A V3J clonotype was defined by an identical inferred V gene, J gene, and CDR3 amino acid sequence. Percentage overlap between repertoires was calculated by dividing the number of shared unique clonotypes by the size of the smaller repertoire. Repertoire richness was assessed with RTK rarefaction, the Chao1 estimator, and Recon v2.1 estimates of unobserved clonotypes. OLGA was used to compute generation probabilities for all TCRbeta clonotypes that the gDNA method yielded from several donors. As stored in TCRdb, this immuneACCESS dataset retains in-frame rearrangements with V and J assigned. A fraction of the clones does not appear; measured against another copy, unresolved V genes explain less than half of the discrepancy, and the remainder lacks a known reason. Clone size and V and J calls were adopted from that table, with D and trimming inferred from the DNA. This sample is represented by 2 million or so clones; about 95% of them were singletons. The ten largest clones take up 1.1% of the sample.

This specimen comes from a study of shared clonotypes between healthy human individuals (dated by TCRdb to about 2020). Concerning the study at large: Three men and a couple of women, aged 18 to 49 years, made up the cohort. Per donor, three plates each were used for CD4 naive and CD4 memory, two for CD8 naive, and one for CD8 memory. The study deeply sequenced blood TCR repertoires of five healthy adults to estimate repertoire size and the extent of clonotype sharing between individuals. Different laboratories and diverse techniques were used to prepare libraries and sequence TCR repertoires, to increase sequencing depth and limit assay-specific biases. Per donor, leukapheresis produced somewhere between about 0.9 and 9 billion PBMCs.

Broader findings and caveats from the paper: Naive subsets generally had larger estimated clonotype richness than memory subsets. Rarefaction of sorted-subset datasets indicated incomplete sequencing despite the large sequencing depth. Sampling was restricted to blood, and TCR repertoires in tissue are likely to differ from TCR repertoires in blood. Because the study included a small number of donors, the genetic and exposure-history diversity represented was limited. Across a few donors, roughly 5% of naive CD4, roughly 3.4% of naive CD8, under 2.5% of memory CD4, and 0.4% of memory CD8 clonotypes were shared. Higher generation probabilities were observed for clonotypes shared by all four sorted-subset donors than for non-shared clonotypes. Based on pairwise subsampling, the degree of clonotype sharing among donors was expected to be affected by sequencing depth.

The source is a man younger than 35 in good health. The sequencing sample was made of naive CD8+ T cells sorted from blood. This specimen's cell subset or site label, per the study, means: CD45RA+CCR7+.

In nucleotide form, the sequence is TGTGCCAGCAGTTACGGACAGGGAGTTATAAAAGCTTTCTTT. The translation is CASSYGQGVIKAFF. The chain was built from TRBV6-5 and TRBJ1-1; 8 middle bases align to TRBD1. The germline V gene supplies CDR1 MNHEY and CDR2 SVGAGI. The germline V end is reduced by 2 bases and the J end by 9 bases; junction bases left unmatched: 8. The CDR3 covers 14 residues, taking in both the cysteine and the phenylalanine. The kept DNA is CDR3 alone, 42 bases in frame from the first base.